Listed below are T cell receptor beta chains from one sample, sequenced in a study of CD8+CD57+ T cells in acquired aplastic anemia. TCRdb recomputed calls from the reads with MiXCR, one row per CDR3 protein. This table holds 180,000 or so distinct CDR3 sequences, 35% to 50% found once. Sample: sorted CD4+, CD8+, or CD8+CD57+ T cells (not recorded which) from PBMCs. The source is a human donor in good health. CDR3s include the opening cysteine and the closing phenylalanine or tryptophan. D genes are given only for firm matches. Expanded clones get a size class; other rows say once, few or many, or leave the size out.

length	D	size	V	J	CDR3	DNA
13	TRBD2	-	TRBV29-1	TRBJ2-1	CSVGTSGYNEQFF	TGCAGCGTGGGGACTAGCGGTTACAATGAGCAGTTCTTC
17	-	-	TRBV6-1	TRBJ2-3	CASNPIMGIRSTDTQYF	TGTGCCAGTAATCCTATCATGGGAATACGTAGCACAGATACGCAGTATTTT
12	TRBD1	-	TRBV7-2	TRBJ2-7	CASRRTGDEQYF	TGTGCCAGCAGGAGGACAGGGGACGAGCAGTACTTC
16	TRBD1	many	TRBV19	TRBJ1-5	CASSIRTGGNNQPQHF	TGTGCCAGTAGTATACGGACAGGGGGTAACAATCAGCCCCAGCATTTT
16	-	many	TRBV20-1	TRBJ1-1	CSARRLMYRGGTEAFF	TGCAGTGCTAGAAGACTTATGTACCGGGGGGGGACTGAAGCTTTCTTT
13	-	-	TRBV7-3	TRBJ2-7	CASSPGLSYEQYF	TGTGCCAGCAGCCCAGGACTATCCTACGAGCAGTACTTC
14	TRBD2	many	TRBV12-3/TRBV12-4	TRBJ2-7	CASSWGGVPTKQYF	TGTGCCAGCAGTTGGGGGGGGGTCCCTACTAAGCAGTACTTC
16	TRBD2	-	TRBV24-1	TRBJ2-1	CATSPTGTSGYNEQFF	TGTGCCACCAGTCCAACAGGGACTAGCGGCTACAATGAGCAGTTCTTC
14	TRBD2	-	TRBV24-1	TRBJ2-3	CATSGSGNRDTQYF	TGTGCCACCAGTGGTAGCGGGAATCGGGATACGCAGTATTTT
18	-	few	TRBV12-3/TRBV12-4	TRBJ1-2	CASSPQGRHFNSGSGYTF	TGTGCCAGCAGTCCTCAAGGCCGACACTTCAATTCAGGGTCGGGCTACACCTTC
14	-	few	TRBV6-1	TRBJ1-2	CASSTRGKNYGYTF	TGTGCCAGCAGTACCAGGGGCAAGAACTATGGCTACACCTTC
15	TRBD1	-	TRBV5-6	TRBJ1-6	CASSLGQGDRSPLHF	TGTGCCAGCAGCCTAGGACAGGGTGATAGATCACCCCTCCACTTT
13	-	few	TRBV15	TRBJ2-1	CATRQGEGNEQFF	TGTGCCACCAGACAGGGTGAGGGCAATGAGCAGTTCTTC
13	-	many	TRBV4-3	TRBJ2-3	CASSQDRGPTLTF	TGCGCCAGCAGCCAAGATCGAGGGCCAACTCTCACTTTT
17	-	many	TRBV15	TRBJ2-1	CATSREFAGNRYNEQFF	TGTGCCACCAGCAGAGAATTTGCGGGAAATCGGTACAATGAGCAGTTCTTC
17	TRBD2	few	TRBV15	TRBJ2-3	CATSRRSLADSTDTQYF	TGTGCCACCAGCAGACGTTCCCTAGCGGATAGCACAGATACGCAGTATTTT
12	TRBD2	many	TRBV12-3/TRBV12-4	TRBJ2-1	CVSRVQRGEQFF	TGTGTCAGCAGGGTCCAGCGGGGGGAGCAGTTCTTC
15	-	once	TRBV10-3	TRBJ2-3	CAISESSRTTDTQYF	TGTGCCATCAGTGAGTCCTCCCGAACCACAGATACGCAGTATTTT
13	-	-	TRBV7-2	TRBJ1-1	CASSAQPNTEAFF	TGTGCCAGCAGCGCACAACCGAACACTGAAGCTTTCTTT
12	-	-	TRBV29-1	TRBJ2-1	CSVGVGVNEQFF	TGCAGCGTGGGGGTGGGGGTCAATGAGCAGTTCTTC
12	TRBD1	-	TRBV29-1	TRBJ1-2	CSGTGGRNGYTF	TGCAGCGGGACAGGGGGACGGAATGGCTACACCTTC
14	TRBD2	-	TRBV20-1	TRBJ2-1	CSAGLAGAYNEQFF	TGCAGTGCCGGACTAGCGGGGGCATACAATGAGCAGTTCTTC
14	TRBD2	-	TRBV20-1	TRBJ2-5	CSAMTASGEETQYF	TGCAGTGCTATGACGGCTAGCGGAGAAGAGACCCAGTACTTC
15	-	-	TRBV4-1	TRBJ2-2	CASSFGTLNTGELFF	TGCGCCAGCAGCTTCGGGACCTTGAACACCGGGGAGCTGTTTTTT
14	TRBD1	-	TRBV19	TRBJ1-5	CASSISGGRQPQHF	TGTGCCAGTAGTATATCAGGGGGCAGGCAGCCCCAGCATTTT
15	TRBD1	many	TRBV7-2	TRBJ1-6	CASSPRQGASSPLHF	TGTGCCAGCAGCCCGCGACAGGGGGCTTCTTCACCCCTCCACTTT
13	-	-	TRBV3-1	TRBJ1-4	CASSQYPDEKLFF	TGTGCCAGCAGCCAATACCCCGACGAAAAACTGTTTTTT
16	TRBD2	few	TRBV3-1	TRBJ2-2	CASSPTSGRLTGELFF	TGTGCCAGCAGCCCCACTAGCGGAAGATTAACCGGGGAGCTGTTTTTT
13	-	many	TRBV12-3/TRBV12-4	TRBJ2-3	CASSYREIDTQYF	TGTGCCAGCAGTTACCGGGAGATAGATACGCAGTATTTT
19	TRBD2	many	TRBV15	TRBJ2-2	CATSRGLAGGVRNTGELFF	TGTGCCACCAGCAGGGGCCTAGCGGGAGGGGTACGGAACACCGGGGAGCTGTTTTTT
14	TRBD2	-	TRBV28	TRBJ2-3	CASSYGGRTDTQYF	TGTGCCAGCAGTTACGGCGGGAGAACAGATACGCAGTATTTT
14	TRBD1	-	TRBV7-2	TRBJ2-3	CASSSDRGLDTQYF	TGTGCCAGCAGCTCGGACAGGGGGCTAGATACGCAGTATTTT
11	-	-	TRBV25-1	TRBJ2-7	CASSTSYEQYF	TGTGCCAGCTCAACTTCTTACGAGCAGTACTTC
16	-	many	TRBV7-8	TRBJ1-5	CASSLAVGQRNQPQHF	TGTGCCAGCAGCTTAGCGGTAGGTCAGCGCAATCAGCCCCAGCATTTT
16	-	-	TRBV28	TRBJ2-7	CASSSATAGQDYEQYF	TGTGCCAGCAGTTCCGCTACGGCGGGACAAGACTACGAGCAGTACTTC
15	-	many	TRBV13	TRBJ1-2	CASSKRTDLNYGYTF	TGTGCCAGCAGCAAACGGACAGATCTTAACTATGGCTACACCTTC
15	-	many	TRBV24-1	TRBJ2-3	CATSDPRGRTDTQYF	TGTGCCACCAGTGACCCCAGGGGCCGCACAGATACGCAGTATTTT
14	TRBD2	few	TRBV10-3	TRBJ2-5	CAIGVAGGPETQYF	TGTGCCATAGGGGTAGCGGGAGGGCCGGAGACCCAGTACTTC
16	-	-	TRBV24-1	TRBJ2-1	CATSDRTGGAYSEQFF	TGTGCCACCAGTGACCGGACTGGCGGGGCATACAGTGAGCAGTTCTTC
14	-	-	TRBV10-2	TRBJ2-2	CASSERERTGELFF	TGCGCCAGCAGTGAGCGGGAGAGGACCGGGGAGCTGTTTTTT
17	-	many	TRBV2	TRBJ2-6	CASSVSGAISGANVLTF	TGTGCCAGCAGTGTATCGGGGGCAATTTCTGGGGCCAACGTCCTGACTTTC
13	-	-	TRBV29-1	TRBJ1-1	CSVGLLRNTEAFF	TGCAGCGTTGGGCTCTTGCGAAACACTGAAGCTTTCTTT
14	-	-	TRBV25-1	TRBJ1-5	CASSETARNQPQHF	TGTGCCAGCAGTGAGACAGCCCGCAATCAGCCCCAGCATTTT
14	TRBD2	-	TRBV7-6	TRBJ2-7	CASSLSGGRHEQYF	TGTGCCAGCAGCTTAAGCGGGGGGCGTCACGAGCAGTACTTC
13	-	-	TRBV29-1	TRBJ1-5	CSVARGLNQPQHF	TGCAGCGTTGCGCGGGGACTCAATCAGCCCCAGCATTTT
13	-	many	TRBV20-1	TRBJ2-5	CSARTGARETQYF	TGCAGTGCTAGAACGGGGGCTCGCGAGACCCAGTACTTC
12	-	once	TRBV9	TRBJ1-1	CASRFDSTEAFF	TGTGCCAGCAGATTCGACAGTACTGAAGCTTTCTTT
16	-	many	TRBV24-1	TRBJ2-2	CATSDRAGLNTGELFF	TGTGCCACCAGTGATCGAGCGGGCTTGAACACCGGGGAGCTGTTTTTT
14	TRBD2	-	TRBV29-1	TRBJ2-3	CSVDLAGGRDTQYF	TGCAGCGTCGATCTAGCGGGAGGACGAGATACGCAGTATTTT
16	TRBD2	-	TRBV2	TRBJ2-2	CASSEISGRAIGELFF	TGTGCCAGCAGTGAGATTAGCGGGAGGGCCATAGGGGAGCTGTTTTTT
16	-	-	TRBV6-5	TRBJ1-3	CASSYSPGGSGNTIYF	TGTGCCAGCAGTTACTCTCCGGGGGGCTCTGGAAACACCATATATTTT
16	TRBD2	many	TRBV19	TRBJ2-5	CASSPGLAGRRETQYF	TGTGCCAGTAGTCCTGGACTAGCGGGAAGACGGGAGACCCAGTACTTC
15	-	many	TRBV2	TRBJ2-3	CASSEGLTSTDTQYF	TGTGCCAGCAGTGAAGGTCTAACTAGCACAGATACGCAGTATTTT
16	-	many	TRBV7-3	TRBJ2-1	CASSSWEQRENNEQFF	TGTGCCAGCAGTTCCTGGGAGCAACGGGAGAACAATGAGCAGTTCTTC
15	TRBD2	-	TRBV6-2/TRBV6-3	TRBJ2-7	CASSATSGRSYEQYF	TGTGCCAGCAGTGCGACTAGCGGGAGAAGCTACGAGCAGTACTTC
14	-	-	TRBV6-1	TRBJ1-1	CASGGGVLNTEAFF	TGTGCCAGCGGAGGCGGGGTACTGAACACTGAAGCTTTCTTT